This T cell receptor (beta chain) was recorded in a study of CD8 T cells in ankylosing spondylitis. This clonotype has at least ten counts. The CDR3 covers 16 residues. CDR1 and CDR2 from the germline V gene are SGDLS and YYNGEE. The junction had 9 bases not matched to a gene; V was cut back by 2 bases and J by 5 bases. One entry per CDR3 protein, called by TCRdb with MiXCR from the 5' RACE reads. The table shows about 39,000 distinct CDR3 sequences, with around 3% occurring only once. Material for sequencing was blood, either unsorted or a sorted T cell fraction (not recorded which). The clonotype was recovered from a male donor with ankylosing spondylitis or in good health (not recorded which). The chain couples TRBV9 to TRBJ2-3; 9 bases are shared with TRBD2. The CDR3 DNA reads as TGTGCCAGCAGCGTGGGAATAGCGGGAGTGGGAGATACGCAGTATTTT. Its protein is CASSVGIAGVGDTQYF. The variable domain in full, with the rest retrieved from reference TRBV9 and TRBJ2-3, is DSGVTQTPKHLITATGQRVTLRCSPRSGDLSVYWYQQSLDQGLQFLIQYYNGEERAKGNILERFSAQQFPDLHSELNLSSLELGDSALYFCASSVGIAGVGDTQYFGPGTRLTVL.